A selection of T cell receptor beta chains follows, all from one sample in a study of T cell responses to AZD1222 COVID-19 vaccine. The table came from immunoSEQ multiplex PCR; TCRdb's copy has only in-frame clones and leaves some out. The sample lists about 180,000 clones, roughly 93% occurring once. The material was peripheral blood, obtained 28 days after the second dose of the MenACWY control vaccine. The receptor set was obtained from an adult who received the MenACWY meningococcal vaccine as a control. Each CDR3 is given with its conserved first and last residue. The order of the fields is V gene, J gene, D gene, clone size, CDR3 DNA, CDR3 protein. The D gene is left open where the match is weak. Size is omitted from some rows. Given values are once, few, many or a class for expanded clones.

v_gene: TRBV4-2; j_gene: TRBJ2-7; d_gene: -; abundance: -; CDR3nt: TGTGCCAGCAGCCCCAGCTCCTACGAGCAGTACTTC; CDR3aa: CASSPSSYEQYF
v_gene: TRBV21-1; j_gene: TRBJ2-2; d_gene: -; abundance: -; CDR3nt: TGCCGGCTAGCGGGGGATTACACCGGGGAGCTGTTTTTT; CDR3aa: CRLAGDYTGELFF
v_gene: TRBV6-6; j_gene: TRBJ2-7; d_gene: -; abundance: -; CDR3nt: TGTGCCAGCAGTTACATTCGCCGGCAGGACGAGCAGTACTTC; CDR3aa: CASSYIRRQDEQYF
v_gene: TRBV7-8; j_gene: TRBJ2-1; d_gene: -; abundance: -; CDR3nt: TGTGCCAGCAGCTTAGGCCCTATTAGCGCAAACAATGAGCAGTTCTTC; CDR3aa: CASSLGPISANNEQFF
v_gene: TRBV30; j_gene: TRBJ1-6; d_gene: -; abundance: -; CDR3nt: TGTGCCTGGAAGGCTTATAATTCACCCCTCCACTTT; CDR3aa: CAWKAYNSPLHF
v_gene: TRBV5-6; j_gene: TRBJ1-2; d_gene: TRBD1; abundance: -; CDR3nt: TGTGCCAGCAGCTTGGTGGGGACAGTGAAGAACTATGGCTACACCTTC; CDR3aa: CASSLVGTVKNYGYTF
v_gene: TRBV6-2/TRBV6-3; j_gene: TRBJ2-4; d_gene: TRBD2; abundance: -; CDR3nt: TGTGCCAGCAGTCTCACTGTGGCGCGGACTAGCGGGGGGAACATTCAGTACTTC; CDR3aa: CASSLTVARTSGGNIQYF
v_gene: TRBV6-1; j_gene: TRBJ2-5; d_gene: TRBD2; abundance: -; CDR3nt: TGTGCCAGCAGTGCGTCAGGGACTAGCGGAAAAGAGACCCAGTACTTC; CDR3aa: CASSASGTSGKETQYF
v_gene: TRBV6-6; j_gene: TRBJ1-3; d_gene: -; abundance: -; CDR3nt: TGTGCCAGCAGGCGCAGTCCCTCTGGAAACACCATATATTTT; CDR3aa: CASRRSPSGNTIYF
v_gene: TRBV7-2; j_gene: TRBJ1-6; d_gene: -; abundance: -; CDR3nt: TGTGCCAGCAGCTTCCCGGAGGAGGGGATTTTCAATAATTCACCCCTCCACTTT; CDR3aa: CASSFPEEGIFNNSPLHF
v_gene: TRBV19; j_gene: TRBJ2-7; d_gene: TRBD2; abundance: -; CDR3nt: TGTGCCAGTAGTTTTACGTGGACTAGCGGGGGCCCATCCTACGAGCAGTACTTC; CDR3aa: CASSFTWTSGGPSYEQYF
v_gene: TRBV5-4; j_gene: TRBJ1-5; d_gene: -; abundance: -; CDR3nt: TGTGCCAGCAGCCGAGGGGGGGCGCCATTTGATCAGCCCCAGCATTTT; CDR3aa: CASSRGGAPFDQPQHF
v_gene: TRBV19; j_gene: TRBJ1-4; d_gene: -; abundance: -; CDR3nt: TGTGCCAGTAAGATGCGGCCTCTCGCAACTAATGAAAAACTGTTTTTT; CDR3aa: CASKMRPLATNEKLFF
v_gene: TRBV3-1/TRBV3-2; j_gene: TRBJ2-2; d_gene: -; abundance: -; CDR3nt: TGTGCCAGCAGTCAAAGTGACAGGATGAACACCGGGGAGCTGTTTTTT; CDR3aa: CASSQSDRMNTGELFF
v_gene: TRBV5-1; j_gene: TRBJ2-2; d_gene: -; abundance: -; CDR3nt: TGCGCCAGCAGCTTACAGGGGAACACCGGGGAGCTGTTTTTT; CDR3aa: CASSLQGNTGELFF
v_gene: TRBV6-5; j_gene: TRBJ1-2; d_gene: TRBD1; abundance: once; CDR3nt: TGTGCCAGCAGTTTCGGGACAGTCTATGGCTACACCTTC; CDR3aa: CASSFGTVYGYTF
v_gene: TRBV2; j_gene: TRBJ1-2; d_gene: -; abundance: -; CDR3nt: TGTGCCAGCAGTGAAGGTCCCGCTGGGGGCTACACCTTC; CDR3aa: CASSEGPAGGYTF
v_gene: TRBV5-1; j_gene: TRBJ2-5; d_gene: -; abundance: once; CDR3nt: TGCGCCAGCAGCTTGCAACTACCCCGGGGAGAGACCCAGTACTTC; CDR3aa: CASSLQLPRGETQYF
v_gene: TRBV11-2; j_gene: TRBJ1-2; d_gene: -; abundance: -; CDR3nt: TGTGCCAGCAGACAAACCCCCTCGGCGTTTGGCTACACCTTC; CDR3aa: CASRQTPSAFGYTF
v_gene: TRBV29-1; j_gene: TRBJ1-5; d_gene: -; abundance: -; CDR3nt: TGCAGCGTTGGGTGGGGGAATCAGCCCCAGCATTTT; CDR3aa: CSVGWGNQPQHF
v_gene: TRBV23-1; j_gene: TRBJ1-4; d_gene: -; abundance: -; CDR3nt: TGCGCCAAGGAGCATACGCCTAATGAAAAACTGTTTTTT; CDR3aa: CAKEHTPNEKLFF
v_gene: TRBV11-1; j_gene: TRBJ2-1; d_gene: TRBD2; abundance: -; CDR3nt: TGTGCCAGCAGCGATGGACTAGCGGGGGGTTACAATGAGCAGTTCTTC; CDR3aa: CASSDGLAGGYNEQFF
v_gene: TRBV5-8; j_gene: TRBJ1-6; d_gene: -; abundance: -; CDR3nt: TGTGCCAGCAGCTTGCACTGGAATACCTATAATTCACCCCTCCACTTT; CDR3aa: CASSLHWNTYNSPLHF
v_gene: TRBV3-1/TRBV3-2; j_gene: TRBJ2-7; d_gene: -; abundance: -; CDR3nt: TGTGCCAGCAGCCCGGATGGGGGCGAGCAGTACTTC; CDR3aa: CASSPDGGEQYF
v_gene: TRBV3-1/TRBV3-2; j_gene: TRBJ1-1; d_gene: -; abundance: once; CDR3nt: TGTGCCAGCAGCTCCCGGGGCTCTGGAGCTTTCTTT; CDR3aa: CASSSRGSGAFF
v_gene: TRBV30; j_gene: TRBJ1-1; d_gene: TRBD1; abundance: -; CDR3nt: TGTGCCTGGAACCGTGGACAGGTTCGGGGAGCTGAAGCTTTCTTT; CDR3aa: CAWNRGQVRGAEAFF
v_gene: TRBV7-9; j_gene: TRBJ1-1; d_gene: -; abundance: -; CDR3nt: TGTGCCAGCAGCGATCAGAGGGGAGTGAACACTGAAGCTTTCTTT; CDR3aa: CASSDQRGVNTEAFF
v_gene: TRBV5-1; j_gene: TRBJ1-2; d_gene: -; abundance: -; CDR3nt: TGCGCCAGCAGCCGGGACTCGAGAGCTAACTATGGCTACACCTTC; CDR3aa: CASSRDSRANYGYTF
v_gene: TRBV5-1; j_gene: TRBJ2-1; d_gene: TRBD2; abundance: -; CDR3nt: TGCGCCAGCAGGACTAGCGGGGAATACAATGAGCAGTTCTTC; CDR3aa: CASRTSGEYNEQFF
v_gene: TRBV29-1; j_gene: TRBJ1-2; d_gene: -; abundance: -; CDR3nt: TGCAGCGTCCCGGACAGCTACCAGGGGGGCTACACCTTC; CDR3aa: CSVPDSYQGGYTF
v_gene: TRBV7-2; j_gene: TRBJ1-6; d_gene: -; abundance: -; CDR3nt: TGTGCCAGCAGCTTATTGACAACCGGGAATTCACCCCTCCACTTT; CDR3aa: CASSLLTTGNSPLHF
v_gene: TRBV7-3; j_gene: TRBJ2-7; d_gene: -; abundance: -; CDR3nt: TGTGCCAGCAGCTTAACAGGGACGGCCCCCTACGAGCAGTACTTC; CDR3aa: CASSLTGTAPYEQYF
v_gene: TRBV29-1; j_gene: TRBJ2-7; d_gene: TRBD1; abundance: -; CDR3nt: TGCAGCGTTGAAGATTTTGGGGGGGACAGGGGCTACGAGCAGTACTTC; CDR3aa: CSVEDFGGDRGYEQYF
v_gene: TRBV5-1; j_gene: TRBJ1-1; d_gene: -; abundance: -; CDR3nt: TGCGCCAGCAGCACCATCACTCCCACTGGGGCAGATGGTGAAGCTTTCTTT; CDR3aa: CASSTITPTGADGEAFF
v_gene: TRBV5-4; j_gene: TRBJ1-2; d_gene: TRBD1; abundance: -; CDR3nt: TGTGCCAGCAGCGCGGGGACAGGACCGTATGGCTACACCTTC; CDR3aa: CASSAGTGPYGYTF
v_gene: TRBV7-6; j_gene: TRBJ2-1; d_gene: -; abundance: -; CDR3nt: TGTGCCAGCAGCTTACGGCCCCCGGGGGAATCCTACAATGAGCAGTTCTTC; CDR3aa: CASSLRPPGESYNEQFF
v_gene: TRBV18; j_gene: TRBJ1-4; d_gene: -; abundance: -; CDR3nt: TGTGCCAGCTCACCACCGGGGGCCCCTAATGAAAAACTGTTTTTT; CDR3aa: CASSPPGAPNEKLFF
v_gene: TRBV6-1; j_gene: TRBJ2-7; d_gene: TRBD2; abundance: -; CDR3nt: TGTGCCAGCAGTGAAGCCACTAGCGGGGGTTACGAGCAGTACTTC; CDR3aa: CASSEATSGGYEQYF
v_gene: TRBV2; j_gene: TRBJ1-5; d_gene: -; abundance: -; CDR3nt: TGTGCCAGCCGGATCGAGAGCGGGGACAATCAGCCCCAGCATTTT; CDR3aa: CASRIESGDNQPQHF
v_gene: TRBV5-8; j_gene: TRBJ2-5; d_gene: -; abundance: -; CDR3nt: TGTGCCAGCAGCTTGACGTGGGAGACCCAGTACTTC; CDR3aa: CASSLTWETQYF
v_gene: TRBV5-5; j_gene: TRBJ2-3; d_gene: TRBD1; abundance: -; CDR3nt: TGTGCCAGCAGAACCCGACAGGGGACACCCGCGGCAGATACGCAGTATTTT; CDR3aa: CASRTRQGTPAADTQYF
v_gene: TRBV30; j_gene: TRBJ1-4; d_gene: TRBD1; abundance: -; CDR3nt: TGTGCCTGGGACAGGGGTAATGTGGACGTGAAAAAACTGTTTTTT; CDR3aa: CAWDRGNVDVKKLFF
v_gene: TRBV19; j_gene: TRBJ1-1; d_gene: -; abundance: few; CDR3nt: TGTGCCAGTAGTTCGAGGACAGCGAACACTGAAGCTTTCTTT; CDR3aa: CASSSRTANTEAFF
v_gene: TRBV12-3/TRBV12-4; j_gene: TRBJ2-2; d_gene: -; abundance: few; CDR3nt: TGTGCCAGCAAAGCCGGGGAGCTGTTTTTT; CDR3aa: CASKAGELFF
v_gene: TRBV7-2; j_gene: TRBJ1-2; d_gene: -; abundance: -; CDR3nt: TGTGCCAGCACCCGGGATGGGGGGCTTAACTATGGCTACACCTTC; CDR3aa: CASTRDGGLNYGYTF
v_gene: TRBV6-5; j_gene: TRBJ2-2; d_gene: TRBD1; abundance: -; CDR3nt: TGTGCCAGCTCGAGTGGGGGGACAGGGCCCGGGGAGCTGTTTTTT; CDR3aa: CASSSGGTGPGELFF
v_gene: TRBV2; j_gene: TRBJ1-4; d_gene: -; abundance: once; CDR3nt: TGTGCCAGCAGACGGGGAACAACTAATGAAAAACTGTTTTTT; CDR3aa: CASRRGTTNEKLFF
v_gene: TRBV4-1; j_gene: TRBJ1-5; d_gene: -; abundance: -; CDR3nt: TGCGCCAGCAGCCAAGGCGGGAATCAGCCCCAGCATTTT; CDR3aa: CASSQGGNQPQHF
v_gene: TRBV3-1/TRBV3-2; j_gene: TRBJ2-1; d_gene: -; abundance: -; CDR3nt: TGTGCCAGCAGCCATTCGAGCTCCTACAATGAGCAGTTCTTC; CDR3aa: CASSHSSSYNEQFF
v_gene: TRBV5-6; j_gene: TRBJ1-2; d_gene: -; abundance: once; CDR3nt: TGTGCCAGCAGCTTGGACCTGGGTGGGACGTTAGGCTACACCTTC; CDR3aa: CASSLDLGGTLGYTF
v_gene: TRBV5-1; j_gene: TRBJ1-2; d_gene: -; abundance: once; CDR3nt: TGCGCCAGCAGGCATTCGGGCGGGTATGGCTACACCTTC; CDR3aa: CASRHSGGYGYTF
v_gene: TRBV27; j_gene: TRBJ1-6; d_gene: -; abundance: -; CDR3nt: TGTGCCAGCAGGGGACGGGGGGGCTCCTATAATTCACCCCTCCACTTT; CDR3aa: CASRGRGGSYNSPLHF
v_gene: TRBV7-2; j_gene: TRBJ1-1; d_gene: -; abundance: -; CDR3nt: TGTGCCAGCAGCTTAGAGGGGACGGTAAACACTGAAGCTTTCTTT; CDR3aa: CASSLEGTVNTEAFF
v_gene: TRBV30; j_gene: TRBJ1-6; d_gene: TRBD1; abundance: once; CDR3nt: TGTGCCTGGAGTGTACAGGGGGGTTGGGCACCCCTCCACTTT; CDR3aa: CAWSVQGGWAPLHF
v_gene: TRBV6-5; j_gene: TRBJ2-3; d_gene: TRBD1; abundance: -; CDR3nt: TGTGCCAGCAAGAAGACAGGGGCCTTCACAGATACGCAGTATTTT; CDR3aa: CASKKTGAFTDTQYF
v_gene: TRBV5-4; j_gene: TRBJ2-7; d_gene: TRBD1; abundance: -; CDR3nt: TGTGCCAGCAGCCAACCACAGGGGGCCTCCTACGAGCAGTACTTC; CDR3aa: CASSQPQGASYEQYF
v_gene: TRBV27; j_gene: TRBJ1-1; d_gene: -; abundance: once; CDR3nt: TGTGCCAGCGGTTTGTGGGGAAAGGACACTGAAGCTTTCTTT; CDR3aa: CASGLWGKDTEAFF
v_gene: TRBV3-1/TRBV3-2; j_gene: TRBJ1-6; d_gene: TRBD1; abundance: few; CDR3nt: TGTGCCAGCAGCCAGACAGGGGGCAGAAATTCACCCCTCCACTTT; CDR3aa: CASSQTGGRNSPLHF
v_gene: TRBV19; j_gene: TRBJ2-5; d_gene: -; abundance: -; CDR3nt: TGTGCCAGTAGAGCAAGGGGGGGAGGACAAGAGACCCAGTACTTC; CDR3aa: CASRARGGGQETQYF